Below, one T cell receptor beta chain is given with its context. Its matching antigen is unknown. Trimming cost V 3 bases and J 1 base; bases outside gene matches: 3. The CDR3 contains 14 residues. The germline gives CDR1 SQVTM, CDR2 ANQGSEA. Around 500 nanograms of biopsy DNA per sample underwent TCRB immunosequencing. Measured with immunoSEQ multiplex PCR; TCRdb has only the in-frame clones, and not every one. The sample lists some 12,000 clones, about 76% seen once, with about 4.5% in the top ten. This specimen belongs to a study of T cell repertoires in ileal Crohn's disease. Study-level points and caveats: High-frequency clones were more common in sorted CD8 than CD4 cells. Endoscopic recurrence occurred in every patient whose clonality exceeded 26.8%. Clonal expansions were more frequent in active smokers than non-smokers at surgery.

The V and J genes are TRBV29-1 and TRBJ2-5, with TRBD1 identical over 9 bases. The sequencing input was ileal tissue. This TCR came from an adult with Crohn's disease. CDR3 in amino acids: CSVDRTGVQETQYF. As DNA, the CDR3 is TGCAGCGTTGATAGGACAGGGGTCCAAGAGACCCAGTACTTC.